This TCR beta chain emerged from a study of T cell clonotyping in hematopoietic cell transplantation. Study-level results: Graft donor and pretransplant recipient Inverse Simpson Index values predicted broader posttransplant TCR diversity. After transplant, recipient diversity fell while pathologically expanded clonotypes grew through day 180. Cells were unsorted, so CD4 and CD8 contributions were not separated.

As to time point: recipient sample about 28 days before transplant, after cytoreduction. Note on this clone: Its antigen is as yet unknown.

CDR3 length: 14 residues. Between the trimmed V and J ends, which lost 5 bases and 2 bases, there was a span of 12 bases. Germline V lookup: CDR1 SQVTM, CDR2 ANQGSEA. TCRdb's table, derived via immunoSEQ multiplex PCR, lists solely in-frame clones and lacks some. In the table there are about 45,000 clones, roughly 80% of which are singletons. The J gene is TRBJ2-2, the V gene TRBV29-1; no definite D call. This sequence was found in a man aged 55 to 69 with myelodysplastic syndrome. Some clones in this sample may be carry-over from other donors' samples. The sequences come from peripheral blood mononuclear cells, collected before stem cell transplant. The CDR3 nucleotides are TGCAGCGTTCTTGGGTCAGGCAACACCGGGGAGCTGTTTTTT. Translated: CSVLGSGNTGELFF.